Following are 27 T cell receptor beta chains from one sample sequenced in a study of blood T cell repertoires in COVID-19. This table comes from immunoSEQ multiplex PCR, and its TCRdb copy is limited to in-frame clones, with some not included. Altogether roughly 84,000 clones are present, under 80% being singletons, with the ten largest covering roughly 36%. Sample: peripheral blood. These receptors were collected from a man in his fifties or sixties with COVID-19, enrolled during active disease.

The chain recombines TRBV5-5 with TRBJ1-3; D uncertain. Germline V gene data show CDR1 as SGHKS and CDR2 as YYEKEE (reference sequence). The CDR3 loop spans 14 amino acids. Trimming removed 1 base at V and 8 bases at J, with 13 bases between. In nucleotides, the CDR3 is TGTGCCAGCAGCTTGTTGTCCGGGTCGGACACCATATATTTT. As protein: CASSLLSGSDTIYF.

The rearrangement uses TRBV11-2 and TRBJ1-2; D uncertain. In germline, CDR1 is SGHAT, CDR2 FQNNGV. V gave up 5 bases and J gave up 5 bases, with 18 bases separating them. The CDR3 is 15 residues long. The CDR3 region has the DNA TGTGCCAGCAGCACCTCGCTCGAGACGGGATATGGCTACACCTTC. It encodes CASSTSLETGYGYTF.

The chain carries TRBV5-1 and TRBJ2-2; possibly TRBD1 for D (6 bases). The V gene's germline CDR1 is SGHRS and CDR2 YFSETQ. The CDR3 covers 16 residues. Trimming removed 0 bases from V and 2 bases from J, with 11 bases in between. CDR3 in amino acids: CASSLDSRGNTGELFF. CDR3 bases: TGCGCCAGCAGCTTGGATAGCAGGGGTAACACCGGGGAGCTGTTTTTT.

CDR3 region: CASSQDLYYGYTF. The CDR3 coding sequence is TGTGCCAGCAGCCAAGATCTTTACTATGGCTACACCTTC. The chain couples TRBV14 to TRBJ1-2; D remains unclear. Germline CDR1 SGHDN, CDR2 FVKESK. The CDR3 sequence is 13 residues long. Trimming stripped 0 bases from V and 3 bases from J, with 5 bases between.

The CDR3 region has the DNA TGTGCCAGCAGCGCCTCGACAGGGTTAACCTATGGCTACACCTTC. The encoded protein is CASSASTGLTYGYTF. The genes are TRBV9 and TRBJ1-2; 7 bases are a match to TRBD1. From germline, CDR1 is SGDLS and CDR2 YYNGEE. This CDR3 has 15 amino acids. The J segment lost 4 bases and the V segment lost 3 bases, leaving 9 bases of the junction unmatched. Full variable domain (rest looked up from reference TRBV9 and TRBJ1-2): DSGVTQTPKHLITATGQRVTLRCSPRSGDLSVYWYQQSLDQGLQFLIQYYNGEERAKGNILERFSAQQFPDLHSELNLSSLELGDSALYFCASSASTGLTYGYTFGSGTRLTVV.

Concerning this clone: One end of the junction fails to match germline, which may point to a read error. The chain couples TRBV7-7 to TRBJ2-1, with 8 bases lining up with TRBD2. CDR1 and CDR2 (germline): SSHAT, FNYEAQ (reference sequence). This CDR3 is 15 amino acids long. CDR3 sequence: CASSPPGTRYNEQFF. The CDR3 bases are TGTGCTAGCAGCCCACCCGGGACTAGATACAATGAGCAGTTCTTC.

CDR3 in DNA: TGTGCCAGCAGCCTCACTTTTTCCTACGAGCAGTACTTC. As protein: CASSLTFSYEQYF. The chain carries TRBV11-2 and TRBJ2-7; D unresolved. CDR1 and CDR2 from the germline V gene are SGHAT and FQNNGV. Trimming left V 5 bases short and J 1 base short, with 9 bases between. There are 13 residues in the CDR3.

CDR3 coding DNA: TGTGCCAGCAGCCGCCGAACAGGGGAATCTGGAAACACCATATATTTT. This translates into CASSRRTGESGNTIYF. This chain uses TRBV4-2 with TRBJ1-3, with TRBD1 identical over 7 bases. Germline CDR1 reads LGHNA; CDR2 reads YNFKEQ. The CDR3 has 16 amino acids. V lost 4 bases to trimming and J lost 1 base; unmatched junction nucleotides: 7.

The chain has TRBV7-9 and TRBJ2-7; a weak D match, TRBD2 (6 bases). V dropped 4 bases and J dropped 5 bases, with 15 bases sitting between them. The length of the CDR3 is 14 residues. The germline V gene encodes CDR1 SEHNR and CDR2 FQNEAQ (reference sequence). CDR3 nucleotide sequence: TGTGCCAGCAGCTCAAGACAAGGCGGGAACGAGCAGTACTTC. The encoded protein is CASSSRQGGNEQYF.

The chain recombines TRBV7-6 with TRBJ2-1; 8 bases fit TRBD2. The CDR3 sequence is 15 residues long. J lost 3 bases, V lost 3 bases, and 4 bases had no gene match. Germline V gene sequence: CDR1 SGHVS, CDR2 FNYEAQ. CDR3 in DNA: TGTGCCAGCAGCTTGACTAGCGTTGGCTACAATGAGCAGTTCTTC. Translation: CASSLTSVGYNEQFF.

The chain employs TRBV5-1 and TRBJ1-2; weak D call: TRBD1 (6 bases). The V gene lost 0 bases and the J gene lost 8 bases, with 14 bases spanning the gap. The CDR3 is made up of 14 amino acids. Germline CDR1 and CDR2: SGHRS and YFSETQ. CDR3 bases: TGCGCCAGCAGCTTGGGGGCGGCGAGGGGGGGCTACACCTTC. It translates to CASSLGAARGGYTF.

This sequence joins TRBV7-8 and TRBJ2-1, with 8 bases matching TRBD2. Germline assignment: CDR1 SGHVS and CDR2 FQNEAQ. There are 17 residues in the CDR3. The ends lost 5 bases at V and 9 bases at J; junction bases unmatched: 18. CDR3: CASSRDLTSGRSGEQFF. CDR3 nucleotides: TGTGCCAGCAGCCGAGATCTAACTAGCGGTCGGTCGGGTGAGCAGTTCTTC.

This chain connects TRBV12-5 to TRBJ2-1, with a weak D call TRBD2 (6 bases). The V end was cut by 2 bases, the J end by 6 bases, with 17 bases between. Looked up from germline, CDR1 is LGHNT and CDR2 is FRNRAP. This CDR3 is 16 amino acids long. The CDR3 reads CASGLYNGRWGNEQFF. As DNA, the CDR3 is TGTGCTAGTGGTTTGTATAACGGGAGATGGGGCAATGAGCAGTTCTTC.

This chain joins TRBV7-2 and TRBJ2-7, with D possibly matching TRBD2 (6 bases). V shed 4 bases and J shed 5 bases, with 21 bases lying between them. Germline lookup yields CDR1 SGHTA and CDR2 FQGNSA. This CDR3 region has 16 residues. As DNA, the CDR3 is TGTGCCAGCAGCTCCCGAAACAGGCCCTGGAGGGACGAGCAGTACTTC. Translation: CASSSRNRPWRDEQYF.

This sequence joins TRBV21-1 and TRBJ2-7; the listed D gene, TRBD2, was not tested against the DNA. TRBV21-1 is a recognized pseudogene. This CDR3 spans 14 amino acids. CDR3: CASSKGAVSYEQYF. CDR3 DNA sequence: TGTGCCAGCAGCAAGGGAGCAGTAAGCTACGAGCAGTACTTC.

The chain carries TRBV11-1 and TRBJ2-1; 8 bases align to TRBD2. In germline, CDR1 is SGHAT, CDR2 FQDESV (reference sequence). CDR3 length: 13 residues. With V trimmed by 3 bases and J by 7 bases, 2 bases remained unmatched. DNA of the CDR3: TGTGCCAGCAGCTTCGGCGGGGGGAATGAGCAGTTCTTC. The encoded protein is CASSFGGGNEQFF. Drawing the rest from reference TRBV11-1 and TRBJ2-1, the complete variable domain is EAEVAQSPRYKITEKSQAVAFWCDPISGHATLYWYRQILGQGPELLVQFQDESVVDDSQLPKDRFSAERLKGVDSTLKIQPAELGDSAMYLCASSFGGGNEQFFGPGTRLTVL.

The chain recombines TRBV5-1 with TRBJ2-3; 7 bases align to TRBD1. The CDR3 spans 15 residues. V lost 2 bases and J lost 5; bases outside the gene matches: 8. CDR1 SGHRS and CDR2 YFSETQ come from the germline V gene. CDR3 sequence reads: CASSLGGRAGDTQYF. CDR3 nucleotides: TGCGCCAGCAGCTTAGGGGGCAGGGCTGGAGATACGCAGTATTTT.

This chain joins TRBV4-2 and TRBJ1-6, with D possibly matching TRBD1 (5 bases). CDR1 LGHNA and CDR2 YNFKEQ come from the germline V gene. Trimming shortened V by 0 bases and J by 1 base, and 13 bases separated the two germline ends. The CDR3 runs 18 residues. CDR3 coding DNA: TGTGCCAGCAGCCAAGAGGTACAGTCAGGGTCCTATAATTCACCCCTCCACTTT. Translation gives CASSQEVQSGSYNSPLHF.

The chain joins TRBV7-3 to TRBJ2-3; 12 nucleotides match TRBD2. The CDR3 is made up of 16 amino acids. V lost 4 bases to trimming and J lost 5 bases; unmatched junction nucleotides: 7. The germline CDR1 and CDR2 sequences are SGHTA and FQGTGA. The DNA for the CDR3 is TGTGCCAGCAGCTCCCGGACTAGCGGGACAGTAGATACGCAGTATTTT. The encoded protein is CASSSRTSGTVDTQYF.

The J gene is TRBJ2-2, the V gene TRBV14; D gene ambiguous. V was clipped by 1 base and J by 1 base, with 4 bases between them. Germline V gene lookup returns CDR1 SGHDN and CDR2 FVKESK. This CDR3 region has 14 residues. The CDR3 DNA follows: TGTGCCAGCAGCCAAGTTAAGAACACCGGGGAGCTGTTTTTT. Amino acids: CASSQVKNTGELFF.

This clone was detected only a few times. The rearrangement links TRBV9 to TRBJ1-3; TRBD1 matches 8 bases. The CDR3 loop spans 15 amino acids. In germline, CDR1 is SGDLS, CDR2 YYNGEE. V dropped 0 bases and J dropped 3; count of bases not matched to a gene: 2. This chain's CDR3 is CASSVGQGNGNTIYF. DNA of the CDR3: TGTGCCAGCAGCGTAGGACAGGGGAATGGAAACACCATATATTTT.

The V gene is TRBV12-5, the J gene TRBJ2-1, with 13 bases aligning to TRBD2. This CDR3 contains 19 residues. Germline CDR1 and CDR2: LGHNT and FRNRAP. V was pared by 5 bases and J by 1 base, with 11 bases of the junction left unmatched. CDR3 nucleotide sequence: TGTGCTAGTGGTCCGAACACCGGGACTAGCGGGAAGTCCTACAATGAGCAGTTCTTC. It codes for CASGPNTGTSGKSYNEQFF.

The V and J genes are TRBV5-4 and TRBJ1-2; no reliable D call. Per the germline V gene, CDR1 is SGHNT and CDR2 is YYREEE (reference sequence). The CDR3 consists of 15 residues. Trimming removed 3 bases from V and 0 bases from J, with 12 bases in between. As DNA, the CDR3 is TGTGCCAGCAGCTCGGCTAGCTTTGCTAACTATGGCTACACCTTC. Translated: CASSSASFANYGYTF.

CDR3 DNA: TGTGCCAGCAGCTTAGGGAGCGGGAGGGCCACTGGGGAGCAGTACTTC. Its protein is CASSLGSGRATGEQYF. The chain links TRBV7-2 to TRBJ2-7, with 10 bases identical to TRBD2. The CDR3 is 16 amino acids. The V gene's germline CDR1 is SGHTA and CDR2 FQGNSA. V lost 1 base, J lost 7 bases, and 10 bases stayed unmatched.

This chain joins TRBV15 and TRBJ2-2; no firm D call. The germline gives CDR1 LNHNV, CDR2 YYDKDF (reference sequence). V was clipped by 0 bases and J by 5 bases, with 7 bases between them. The CDR3 contains 14 residues. The CDR3 nucleotides are TGTGCCACCAGCAGAGATTCAACAACCGGGGAGCTGTTTTTT. Translation: CATSRDSTTGELFF.

This sequence joins TRBV13 and TRBJ1-4; 11 nucleotides align to TRBD1. This CDR3 region has 22 residues. The V gene's germline CDR1 is PRHDT and CDR2 FYEKMQ (reference sequence). J lost 4 bases, V lost 0 bases, and 19 bases had no gene match. The CDR3 DNA sequence: TGTGCCAGCAGCTTAGGCCTTACCCTCCCTGGGACAGGGGGAACCTTTAATGAAAAACTGTTTTTT. This encodes CASSLGLTLPGTGGTFNEKLFF. Complete variable domain (other parts from reference TRBV13 and TRBJ1-4): AAGVIQSPRHLIKEKRETATLKCYPIPRHDTVYWYQQGPGQDPQFLISFYEKMQSDKGSIPDRFSAQQFSDYHSELNMSSLELGDSALYFCASSLGLTLPGTGGTFNEKLFFGSGTQLSVL.

The genes are TRBV5-1 and TRBJ2-5; 11 positions match TRBD2. J gave up 5 bases and V 5 bases, and 8 bases lay outside the gene matches. CDR3 size: 15 residues. Looked up from germline, CDR1 is SGHRS and CDR2 is YFSETQ. CDR3 bases: TGCGCCAGCAGGGATAGCGGGGGGGCCGGTGAGACCCAGTACTTC. Protein product: CASRDSGGAGETQYF.